These 18 T cell receptor beta chains were sequenced from one sample in a study of shared T cell receptors in the human thymus. Libraries were prepared by immunoSEQ multiplex PCR; TCRdb keeps only in-frame clonotypes and omits some of them. The sample has about 660,000 clones; roughly 88% are singletons. The same sample was also used in a study of human thymus T cells.

What was sequenced was thymocytes. The receptor source for this set is a boy less than two years old with a congenital heart defect.

J is TRBJ2-1 and V is TRBV2; D might be TRBD1 (6 bases). CDR1 SNHLY and CDR2 FYNNEI come from the germline V gene. The V and J ends lost 8 bases and 9 bases respectively, with 17 bases between them. The CDR3 runs 13 residues. The CDR3 DNA reads TGTGCCAGCGGGGAGACAGGCGGTTCTGAGCAGTTCTTC. Residues: CASGETGGSEQFF. The complete variable domain, with remaining parts taken from reference TRBV2 and TRBJ2-1, reads EPEVTQTPSHQVTQMGQEVILRCVPISNHLYFYWYRQILGQKVEFLVSFYNNEISEKSEIFDDQFSVERPDGSNFTLKIRSTKLEDSAMYFCASGETGGSEQFFGPGTRLTVL.

The CDR3 DNA is TGCGCCAGCAGCCAGGGACTAGCTGATTACGAGCAGTACTTC. Translating it yields CASSQGLADYEQYF. This chain links TRBV4-3 with TRBJ2-7; the match to TRBD2 covers 9 bases. The germline V gene encodes CDR1 LGHNA and CDR2 YSLEER. V shed 3 bases and J 4 bases; nucleotides not matched to a gene: 4. The CDR3 has 14 residues.

For the CDR3, the DNA is TGTGCCAGCAGCCATGGACTAGCGGGAGGCCGGGGTGAGCAGTTCTTC. Its translation is CASSHGLAGGRGEQFF. The chain is built from TRBV5-4 and TRBJ2-1, with 14 bases lining up with TRBD2. The CDR3 spans 16 residues. The junction had 9 bases not matched to a gene; V was cut back by 4 bases and J by 9 bases. The germline V gene encodes CDR1 SGHNT and CDR2 YYREEE (reference sequence). The full variable domain, with the rest looked up from reference TRBV5-4 and TRBJ2-1, is ETGVTQSPTHLIKTRGQQVTLRCSSQSGHNTVSWYQQALGQGPQFIFQYYREEENGRGNFPPRFSGLQFPNYSSELNVNALELDDSALYLCASSHGLAGGRGEQFFGPGTRLTVL.

This chain uses TRBV6-1 with TRBJ2-3; tentatively, D is TRBD1 (6 bases). V was shortened by 2 bases and J by 6 bases, with 27 bases between the two germline ends. CDR1 and CDR2 (germline): MNHNS, SASEGT. The CDR3 extends over 19 amino acids. In nucleotides, the CDR3 is TGTGCCAGCAGTGAAAAAAGCTGGGTCGGGCCAGGGGAGCTGGATACGCAGTATTTT. Its protein product is CASSEKSWVGPGELDTQYF.

The chain uses TRBV7-9 and TRBJ1-4; D possibly corresponds to TRBD1 (6 bases). The CDR3 is 14 amino acids. Germline V gives CDR1 SEHNR, CDR2 FQNEAQ (reference sequence). V lost 7 bases, J lost 8 bases, and 17 bases lay in between. The CDR3 nucleotides read TGTGCCAGCACCCCCCAGGGGCCTGGAGAAAAACTGTTTTTT. Residues: CASTPQGPGEKLFF.

The chain links TRBV11-2 to TRBJ2-2; 8 nucleotides agree with TRBD2. Trimming cost V 1 base and J 5 bases; bases outside gene matches: 3. CDR3 length equals 15 residues. Germline loops: CDR1 SGHAT, CDR2 FQNNGV. The CDR3 region is CASSLVGGGTGELFF. As DNA, the CDR3 is TGTGCCAGCAGCTTAGTCGGCGGGGGGACCGGGGAGCTGTTTTTT.

As to this clone: Other DNA sequences of this sample code for an identical CDR3. This chain joins TRBV25-1 and TRBJ2-5, with 10 bases fitting TRBD2. CDR3 length: 15 amino acids. Germline-derived CDR1 and CDR2 are MGHDK and SYGVNS. Trimming at V came to 7 bases and at J to 2 bases, leaving 7 bases not matched to a gene. The CDR3 bases are TGTGCCAGCAATCCCCTAGCGGGAGAACAAGAGACCCAGTACTTC. The encoded protein is CASNPLAGEQETQYF.

CDR3 DNA: TGTGCCAGCGTTCCCGGGAGGGGGCGCACCTACGAGCAGTACTTC. As protein: CASVPGRGRTYEQYF. The chain uses TRBV28 and TRBJ2-7; tentatively, D is TRBD2 (8 bases). V was trimmed by 8 bases and J by 2 bases, leaving 19 bases between them. The CDR3 consists of 15 residues. Germline V gene lookup returns CDR1 MDHEN and CDR2 SYDVKM.

V usage is TRBV27 and J usage is TRBJ2-2; 8 bases fit TRBD2. CDR3 length: 15 residues. The trim removed 4 bases at V and 6 bases at J, leaving 7 bases unmatched. The V gene's germline CDR1 is MNHEY and CDR2 SMNVEV (reference sequence). For the CDR3, the DNA is TGTGCCAGCAGTTCCCGCTGGCGGGAGGCCGGGGAGCTGTTTTTT. It is translated as CASSSRWREAGELFF.

This sequence joins TRBV29-1 and TRBJ2-1; D is possibly TRBD1 (6 bases). The germline gives CDR1 SQVTM, CDR2 ANQGSEA. The CDR3 runs 13 residues. CDR3 residues: CGDKGGAPNEQFF. CDR3 DNA: TGCGGCGATAAAGGGGGAGCACCGAATGAGCAGTTCTTC.

This sequence joins TRBV29-1 and TRBJ1-1; D remains unclear. The V end was cut by 7 bases, the J end by 10 bases, with 7 bases between. The CDR3 totals 8 residues. Germline loops: CDR1 SQVTM, CDR2 ANQGSEA. The CDR3 region has the DNA TGCAGCGCGCCCGGAGCTTTCTTT. Protein product: CSAPGAFF.

The chain recombines TRBV6-5 with TRBJ2-1; 9 nucleotides agree with TRBD1. The CDR3 runs 15 residues. After removal of 2 bases from V and 7 bases from J, the junction contained 6 bases not matched to a gene. Germline loops: CDR1 MNHEY, CDR2 SVGAGI. CDR3 nucleotide sequence: TGTGCCAGCAGTTACCGGGGACAGGGTTCTAATGAGCAGTTCTTC. Its protein is CASSYRGQGSNEQFF.

This chain links TRBV10-1 with TRBJ2-1, with D possibly being TRBD1 (5 bases). CDR1 and CDR2 (germline): WNHNN, SYGVQD (reference sequence). This CDR3 has 18 amino acids. Trimming cost V 0 bases and J 5 bases, with 20 bases left between them. The CDR3 nucleotides read TGCGCCAGCAGTGAGTCAATTCGGTTCGGGCGCAGGGACAATGAGCAGTTCTTC. This gives the protein CASSESIRFGRRDNEQFF.

This clone was found once. The chain links TRBV5-1 to TRBJ2-5; 8 positions agree with TRBD2. The DNA end is more similar to TRBJ2-7, so the J call may be wrong. Germline V lookup: CDR1 SGHRS, CDR2 YFSETQ. The CDR3 loop spans 22 amino acids. The CDR3 sequence: CASSLFPQDTSGGTSSSYEQYF. Here the CDR3 DNA reads TGCGCCAGCAGCTTGTTCCCCCAGGATACTAGCGGAGGGACCTCGAGCTCCTACGAGCAGTACTTC.

V and J are TRBV30 and TRBJ1-1; 8 bases are shared with TRBD1. Germline V gives CDR1 GTSNPN, CDR2 SVGIG (reference sequence). V lost 0 bases, J lost 0 bases, and 3 bases stayed unmatched. The CDR3 extends over 15 amino acids. CDR3 sequence reads: CAWSVQDRVNTEAFF. As DNA, the CDR3 is TGTGCCTGGAGTGTACAGGACAGGGTGAACACTGAAGCTTTCTTT.

Note on this clone: At one end, the junction sequence differs from germline, possibly due to a read error. The chain recombines TRBV2 with TRBJ2-7; 9 nucleotides align to TRBD2. This CDR3 has 19 amino acids. Germline-derived CDR1 and CDR2 are SNHLY and FYNNEI. Here the CDR3 reads CASREESSGSQGNDYEQYF. CDR3 coding DNA: TGTGCCAGCAGGGAAGAGAGTAGCGGGAGCCAAGGTAATGACTACGAGCAGTACTTC.

The chain couples TRBV30 to TRBJ1-5, with a weak D call TRBD1 (6 bases). V was pared by 2 bases and J by 9 bases, with 14 bases between. The germline V gene encodes CDR1 GTSNPN and CDR2 SVGIG (reference sequence). CDR3 length equals 13 residues. The CDR3 loop is CAWSSRGGGPQHF. The CDR3 DNA follows: TGTGCCTGGAGTTCTAGGGGGGGTGGGCCCCAGCATTTT.

The chain links TRBV5-6 to TRBJ2-1, with 10 bases aligning to TRBD2. This CDR3 has 18 amino acids. CDR1 and CDR2 from the germline V gene are SGHDT and YYEEEE. With 0 bases clipped from V and 2 bases from J, the junction kept 8 bases outside the gene matches. CDR3 residues: CASSLVRSGRNPYNEQFF. CDR3 nucleotides: TGTGCCAGCAGCTTGGTTCGTAGCGGGAGGAACCCCTACAATGAGCAGTTCTTC.